The clone carrying this T cell receptor (beta chain) appeared a few times. The same CDR3 arises from other DNA sequences in this sample as well. It was autoimmune disease history or systemic immunosuppression that excluded patients. Baseline was the first blood sampling point, followed by cycle 4 day 1 and cycle 7 day 1. This specimen comes from a study of OX40 agonist ivuxolimab in advanced cancers. The germline CDR1 and CDR2 sequences are SGHRS and YFSETQ. The CDR3 runs to 15 residues. V lost 0 bases and J 0 bases, leaving 7 bases between the germline ends. Using immunoSEQ multiplex PCR, the repertoire was profiled, and TCRdb retains in-frame clones only, with some absent. The sample holds roughly 64,000 clones, roughly 89% seen once.

The sequencing here drew on CD4+ or CD8+ T cells sorted from blood, taken in a trial of the OX40 agonist ivuxolimab. The chain carries TRBV5-1 and TRBJ2-1; D gene ambiguous. The clonotype originates from an adult with an advanced solid tumor such as melanoma, head and neck, liver or kidney cancer. CDR3 amino acids: CASSLGRSSYNEQFF. In DNA form, the CDR3 reads TGCGCCAGCAGCTTGGGCCGAAGCTCCTACAATGAGCAGTTCTTC.